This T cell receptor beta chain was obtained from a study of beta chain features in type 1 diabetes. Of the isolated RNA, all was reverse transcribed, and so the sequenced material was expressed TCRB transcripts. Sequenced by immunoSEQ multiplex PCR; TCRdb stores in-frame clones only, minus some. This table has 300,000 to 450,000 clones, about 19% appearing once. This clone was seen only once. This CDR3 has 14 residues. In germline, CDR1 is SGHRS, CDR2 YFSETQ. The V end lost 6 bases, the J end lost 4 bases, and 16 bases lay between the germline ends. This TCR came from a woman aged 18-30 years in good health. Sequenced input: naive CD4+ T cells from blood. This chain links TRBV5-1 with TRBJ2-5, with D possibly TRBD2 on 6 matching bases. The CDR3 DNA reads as TGCGCCAGCACAGGCCAAGGGACTGGAGAGACCCAGTACTTC. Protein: CASTGQGTGETQYF.